Below, 13 T cell receptor beta chains from the same sample are listed, as sequenced in a study of T cells after yellow fever vaccination. TCRdb called the 5' RACE reads again in MiXCR, with one record for every CDR3 protein. The repertoire holds about 350,000 distinct CDR3 sequences, with roughly an eighth as singletons. Sample: CD4+ T cells sorted from PBMCs, taken 15 days after the yellow fever booster vaccination. The receptor source for this set is a young man who received the YFV17D yellow fever vaccine.

There are a few counts of this clonotype. The chain employs TRBV11-2 and TRBJ2-7; 10 positions match TRBD1. Germline trimming cut 5 bases from V and 4 bases from J; bases unmatched to any gene: 8. The CDR3 spans 15 residues. In germline, CDR1 is SGHAT, CDR2 FQNNGV. The CDR3 here is CASSPTGGMSYEQYF. As DNA, the CDR3 is TGTGCCAGCAGCCCGACAGGGGGCATGTCATACGAGCAGTACTTC.

The chain employs TRBV5-1 and TRBJ1-1, with 9 bases lining up with TRBD1. Germline loops: CDR1 SGHRS, CDR2 YFSETQ. The CDR3 runs 13 residues. V shed 8 bases, J shed 4 bases, and the junction held 6 bases outside the gene matches. The CDR3 protein is CASRTGEGTEAFF. CDR3 DNA: TGCGCCAGTCGGACAGGGGAGGGCACTGAAGCTTTCTTT.

This clonotype was counted ten times or more. This sequence joins TRBV2 and TRBJ2-3, with D uncertain. The ends were cut back, 1 base at V and 0 bases at J, with 5 bases in the middle. Germline values: CDR1 SNHLY, CDR2 FYNNEI. The CDR3 spans 14 residues. The chain's CDR3 is CASSEGWSTDTQYF. CDR3 nucleotides: TGTGCCAGCAGTGAAGGGTGGAGCACAGATACGCAGTATTTT.

This clonotype has more than one count but fewer than ten. CDR3 bases: TGTGCCAGCAGTAGCGGGGGGGCCCTAGAGACCCAGTACTTC. Translation: CASSSGGALETQYF. This chain joins TRBV12-3 or TRBV12-4 and TRBJ2-5; 10 nucleotides line up with TRBD2. Trimming at V came to 5 bases and at J to 4 bases, leaving 4 bases not matched to a gene. The CDR3 consists of 14 residues.

This clonotype showed up just a few times. The rearrangement joins TRBV30 to TRBJ2-5, with D tentatively TRBD1 (5 bases). The ends were cut back, 2 bases at V and 6 bases at J, with 10 bases in the middle. The CDR3 has 12 amino acids. CDR1 and CDR2 from the germline V gene are GTSNPN and SVGIG (reference sequence). This CDR3 reads CAWSRGMQTQYF. CDR3 coding DNA: TGTGCCTGGAGTAGGGGAATGCAGACCCAGTACTTC. Full variable domain (rest looked up from reference TRBV30 and TRBJ2-5): SQTIHQWPATLVQPVGSPLSLECTVEGTSNPNLYWYRQAAGRGLQLLFYSVGIGQISSEVPQNLSASRPQDRQFILSSKKLLLSDSGFYLCAWSRGMQTQYFGPGTRLLVL.

The gene calls are TRBV6-1 and TRBJ2-3, with D unclear. Trimming removed 10 bases at V and 0 bases at J, with 14 bases between. Germline V CDR1 and CDR2: MNHNS, SASEGT. This CDR3 contains 14 residues. The CDR3 DNA is TGTGCCACCCAGAGGCTGACTAGCACAGATACGCAGTATTTT. Translating gives CATQRLTSTDTQYF.

This clonotype was detected a few times. This chain joins TRBV4-2 and TRBJ2-3; D is perhaps TRBD1 (5 bases). V lost 6 bases to trimming and J lost 2 bases, with 18 bases between them. This CDR3 has 16 residues. Germline V gives CDR1 LGHNA, CDR2 YNFKEQ. The DNA of the CDR3 is TGTGCCAGCAGGCAAAATATGGGGCACAACACAGATACGCAGTATTTT. Translating it yields CASRQNMGHNTDTQYF.

There are many counts of this clonotype. This chain uses TRBV2 with TRBJ2-7, with D possibly matching TRBD2 (5 bases). V was shortened by 8 bases and J by 3 bases, with 14 bases between the two germline ends. The CDR3 loop spans 13 amino acids. CDR1 and CDR2 (germline): SNHLY, FYNNEI. The CDR3 DNA reads as TGTGCCAGCGGAGTAGGCCGGGACTACGAGCAGTACGTC. It encodes CASGVGRDYEQYV.

The rearrangement links TRBV18 to TRBJ2-3; D is unclear. Germline CDR1 KGHSH, CDR2 LQKENI. V gave up 2 bases and J gave up 0 bases, with 12 bases separating them. The CDR3 loop spans 16 amino acids. The CDR3 loop reads CASSPWEAPSTDTQYF. Written as DNA, the CDR3 is TGTGCCAGCTCACCATGGGAAGCCCCTAGCACAGATACGCAGTATTTT.

This clonotype showed up just a few times. V gene TRBV10-3 combines with J gene TRBJ2-3, with no clear D. The V gene lost 3 bases and the J gene lost 1 base, with 8 bases spanning the gap. This CDR3 has 14 residues. CDR1 and CDR2 from the germline V gene are ENHRY and SYGVKD. The CDR3 DNA reads as TGTGCCATCAGTGATGCAGCCCGCACAGATACGCAGTATTTT. Translation gives CAISDAARTDTQYF.

The V and J genes are TRBV24-1 and TRBJ2-3; TRBD2 is a possible D gene (6 bases). The V gene's germline CDR1 is KGHDR and CDR2 SFDVKD. The CDR3 runs to 14 residues. Trimming cost V 10 bases and J 2 bases, with 15 bases left between them. CDR3 coding DNA: TGTGCCACAGGCCCCGGGGGAAACACAGATACGCAGTATTTT. This sequence encodes CATGPGGNTDTQYF.

This clonotype was counted between two and nine times. This chain joins TRBV20-1 and TRBJ2-2, with 11 bases aligning to TRBD2. The germline V gene has CDR1 DFQATT and CDR2 SNEGSKA (reference sequence). The CDR3 runs to 13 residues. The V gene end was trimmed by 3 bases and the J gene end by 14 bases; junction bases not matched to a gene: 8. CDR3 in DNA: TGCAGTGCTAGCGCTTTCACTAGCGGGGGTCTGTTTTTT. As protein: CSASAFTSGGLFF.

This sequence joins TRBV5-1 and TRBJ1-4; a possible D gene is TRBD1 (6 bases). Trimming pared 7 bases from V and 0 bases from J, leaving 16 bases between. CDR1 and CDR2 from the germline V gene are SGHRS and YFSETQ. This CDR3 is 16 amino acids long. The CDR3 DNA reads TGCGCCAGCGCTAACAGACAGGCCGCAACTAATGAAAAACTGTTTTTT. This gives the protein CASANRQAATNEKLFF.